A single sample gave rise to the 22 T cell receptor beta chains below, sequenced in a study of shared clonotypes between healthy human individuals (dated by TCRdb to 2020 to 2021). Library prep was done by the immunoSEQ multiplex PCR assay. TCRdb holds this immuneACCESS table with in-frame rearrangements only. Some clones are missing; in checked studies, unresolved V genes explain under half, and the rest has no known cause. This sample has roughly 2,000,000 clones in its table, and 80% to 95% of those were observed once. Approximately 1.7% of the sample belongs to the ten largest clones. CD8 naive samples were CD45RO-negative cells positively selected for CCR7, giving a CD45RA+CCR7+ population that excluded TemRA cells. What was sequenced was naive CD8+ T cells from PBMCs. What the cell subset or site label conveys for this sample: CD45RA+CCR7+. The receptors originated from a man younger than 35 in good health. Some clones in this sample may be carry-over from other donors' samples.

The chain uses TRBV19 and TRBJ2-7; weak D call: TRBD2 (6 bases). Trimming removed 6 bases at V and 2 bases at J, with 20 bases between. The CDR3 has 16 amino acids. The germline V gene encodes CDR1 LNHDA and CDR2 SQIVND (reference sequence). The CDR3 loop is CASSSRDFTHTYEQYF. As DNA, the CDR3 is TGTGCCAGTAGCTCCCGGGACTTCACACACACCTACGAGCAGTACTTC.

This clone was seen only once. The rearrangement joins TRBV28 to TRBJ2-3; D gene unclear. The CDR3 is 15 amino acids. Trimming removed 2 bases at V and 4 bases at J, with 13 bases between. CDR1 is MDHEN and CDR2 is SYDVKM in the germline V gene. CDR3 sequence: CASSLRAQIPDTQYF. CDR3 DNA: TGTGCCAGCAGTTTAAGAGCACAGATTCCAGATACGCAGTATTTT.

The rearrangement uses TRBV7-8 and TRBJ2-7; unclear D gene. The germline V gene encodes CDR1 SGHVS and CDR2 FQNEAQ. This CDR3 spans 15 amino acids. V was shortened by 1 base and J by 0 bases, with 10 bases between the two germline ends. CDR3 residues: CASSLDARASYEQYF. The CDR3 bases are TGTGCCAGCAGCTTAGACGCTAGGGCCTCCTACGAGCAGTACTTC.

The V call is TRBV27, the J call TRBJ2-1; possibly TRBD1 or TRBD2 for D (5 bases each). With 5 bases removed from V and 7 bases from J, the gap between germline ends came to 18 bases. There are 15 residues in the CDR3. The V gene's germline CDR1 is MNHEY and CDR2 SMNVEV (reference sequence). CDR3 amino acids: CASSRGPNGLNEQFF. CDR3 in DNA: TGTGCCAGCAGTCGGGGACCTAATGGGCTTAATGAGCAGTTCTTC.

The chain uses TRBV5-6 and TRBJ2-7; D gene uncertain. V lost 0 bases to trimming and J lost 2 bases, with 12 bases between them. Per germline, CDR1 SGHDT and CDR2 YYEEEE. The CDR3 covers 15 residues. The DNA for the CDR3 is TGTGCCAGCAGCTTGGGACAACCCAGAGCCTACGAGCAGTACTTC. This encodes CASSLGQPRAYEQYF.

The chain combines TRBV7-6 with TRBJ2-7, with D perhaps TRBD1 (5 bases). The germline CDR1 and CDR2 sequences are SGHVS and FNYEAQ. This CDR3 contains 14 residues. Between the trimmed V and J ends, which lost 1 base and 3 bases, there was a span of 10 bases. This CDR3 is CASSLGQFSYEQYF. The CDR3 DNA reads as TGTGCCAGCAGCTTAGGACAGTTTAGCTACGAGCAGTACTTC.

V usage is TRBV15 and J usage is TRBJ2-3, with D possibly TRBD1 on 5 matching bases. The CDR3 extends over 16 amino acids. Trimming pared 5 bases from V and 0 bases from J, leaving 15 bases between. Germline V gives CDR1 LNHNV, CDR2 YYDKDF (reference sequence). CDR3 sequence reads: CATSASPGSSTDTQYF. DNA of the CDR3: TGTGCCACCAGCGCGAGCCCAGGGTCTAGCACAGATACGCAGTATTTT. The complete variable domain, with remaining parts taken from reference TRBV15 and TRBJ2-3, reads DAMVIQNPRYQVTQFGKPVTLSCSQTLNHNVMYWYQQKSSQAPKLLFHYYDKDFNNEADTPDNFQSRRPNTSFCFLDIRSPGLGDTAMYLCATSASPGSSTDTQYFGPGTRLTVL.

The rearrangement joins TRBV4-1 to TRBJ2-7; 9 nucleotides line up with TRBD2. This CDR3 is 16 amino acids long. Germline CDR1 and CDR2: MGHRA and YSYEKL. V dropped 2 bases and J dropped 2; count of bases not matched to a gene: 7. The CDR3, as DNA: TGCGCCAGCAGCCAACCGGGACTAGCTAGCGCCTACGAGCAGTACTTC. Protein sequence: CASSQPGLASAYEQYF.

The genes are TRBV5-1 and TRBJ2-7; D possibly corresponds to TRBD2 (6 bases). Trimming cost V 4 bases and J 1 base, with 9 bases left between them. Germline-derived CDR1 and CDR2 are SGHRS and YFSETQ. The CDR3 spans 13 residues. The CDR3 DNA reads as TGCGCCAGCAGCGGGACTCGGTCCTACGAGCAGTACTTC. Its protein product is CASSGTRSYEQYF.

Comment on this clone: Other DNA variants within this sample encode the same CDR3. This chain connects TRBV9 to TRBJ2-1, with D perhaps matching TRBD2 (5 bases). The CDR3 has 15 residues. Germline V CDR1 and CDR2: SGDLS, YYNGEE. V gave up 0 bases and J gave up 2 bases, with 9 bases separating them. The CDR3 bases are TGTGCCAGCAGCGTAGAGGTGGGAGCCTACAATGAGCAGTTCTTC. Translated, it gives CASSVEVGAYNEQFF.

This sequence joins TRBV27 and TRBJ2-7, with 8 positions matching TRBD2. The CDR3 spans 16 residues. Germline V gene sequence: CDR1 MNHEY, CDR2 SMNVEV (reference sequence). V shed 0 bases and J 5 bases; nucleotides not matched to a gene: 9. CDR3 amino acids: CASSLSVPGGGNEQYF. CDR3 sequence (DNA): TGTGCCAGCAGTTTATCAGTTCCCGGGGGGGGAAACGAGCAGTACTTC.

The V gene is TRBV6-8, the J gene TRBJ1-5; 12 bases fit TRBD1. CDR1 is MNHGY, CDR2 SAAAGT, per germline. The V and J ends lost 7 bases and 3 bases, in that order; junction bases with no gene match: 13. The CDR3 runs to 18 residues. CDR3 nucleotides: TGTGCCAGCAACACCCCGATCCGGGACAGGGGGCTCAATCAGCCCCAGCATTTT. It specifies CASNTPIRDRGLNQPQHF.

The genes are TRBV27 and TRBJ2-5; D might be TRBD1 (6 bases). Trimming took 3 bases from V and 10 from J, leaving 21 bases between them. The CDR3 runs 15 residues. Germline assignment: CDR1 MNHEY and CDR2 SMNVEV (reference sequence). CDR3 residues: CASSLGAGTPPGQYF. In nucleotides, the CDR3 is TGTGCCAGCAGTTTGGGGGCCGGGACACCCCCGGGCCAGTACTTC.

Turning to this clone: The sample has other DNA sequences that encode this CDR3 too. The chain employs TRBV6-5 and TRBJ1-1; possible D gene TRBD1, 6 bases. Germline CDR1 MNHEY, CDR2 SVGAGI. The V gene lost 2 bases and the J gene lost 0 bases, with 10 bases spanning the gap. This CDR3 is 15 amino acids long. The CDR3 nucleotides read TGTGCCAGCAGTTACCTACAGGGTATGAACACTGAAGCTTTCTTT. Encoded protein: CASSYLQGMNTEAFF.

CDR3 bases: TGTGCCAGCAGCGTAGTAGGGACTAGCGGGTATTGGGAGCAGTTCTTC. This encodes CASSVVGTSGYWEQFF. V is TRBV9 and J is TRBJ2-1; 12 positions match TRBD2. The germline V gene encodes CDR1 SGDLS and CDR2 YYNGEE. The CDR3 extends over 16 amino acids. With V trimmed by 0 bases and J by 10 bases, 8 bases remained unmatched.

The rearrangement links TRBV6-5 to TRBJ1-1, with TRBD1 matching 10 bases. Germline CDR1 reads MNHEY; CDR2 reads SVGAGI. V dropped 5 bases and J dropped 5; count of bases not matched to a gene: 5. This CDR3 spans 14 amino acids. The CDR3 bases are TGTGCCAGCAGTCCGGACAGGGGGGGGACTGAAGCTTTCTTT. Its protein product is CASSPDRGGTEAFF.

The V gene is TRBV5-4, the J gene TRBJ2-3; 11 nucleotides align to TRBD2. The CDR3 loop spans 16 amino acids. V trimming: 4 bases; J trimming: 1 base; junction bases outside the gene matches: 5. CDR1 is SGHNT, CDR2 YYREEE, per germline (reference sequence). CDR3 nucleotides: TGTGCCAGCAGCACCGGACTAGCGGGTTGCACAGATACGCAGTATTTT. Translation: CASSTGLAGCTDTQYF.

The chain couples TRBV2 to TRBJ2-3; D unresolved. This CDR3 region has 10 residues. V lost 7 bases and J lost 6, with 5 bases in between. CDR1 and CDR2 from the germline V gene are SNHLY and FYNNEI. As DNA, the CDR3 is TGTGCCAGCATGAAGGATACGCAGTATTTT. Encoded protein: CASMKDTQYF.

This chain links TRBV7-8 with TRBJ2-7; TRBD1 might be the D (5 bases). Germline loops: CDR1 SGHVS, CDR2 FQNEAQ. This CDR3 contains 17 residues. The V and J ends lost 5 bases and 3 bases respectively, with 23 bases between them. This chain's CDR3 is CASSTPASDSTNYEQYF. CDR3 bases: TGTGCCAGCAGCACACCCGCAAGTGACAGCACTAACTACGAGCAGTACTTC.

The chain couples TRBV7-6 to TRBJ1-1; D might be TRBD1 (5 bases). The V gene's germline CDR1 is SGHVS and CDR2 FNYEAQ. The CDR3 is 16 residues long. V was trimmed by 5 bases and J by 4 bases, leaving 20 bases between them. CDR3 nucleotide sequence: TGTGCCAGCAGCGCTCGAGTAACCCTAAGGGGCACTGAAGCTTTCTTT. It codes for CASSARVTLRGTEAFF.

This rearrangement joins TRBV27 to TRBJ2-1, with 7 bases fitting TRBD2. The V segment lost 1 base and the J segment 6 bases; nucleotides outside the gene matches: 6. Germline-derived CDR1 and CDR2 are MNHEY and SMNVEV (reference sequence). There are 15 residues in the CDR3. CDR3 loop: CASSLYAGVGNEQFF. For the CDR3, the DNA is TGTGCCAGCAGTTTATACGCGGGGGTGGGCAATGAGCAGTTCTTC.

The chain uses TRBV7-8 and TRBJ2-7; D is perhaps TRBD1 (5 bases). The germline V gene encodes CDR1 SGHVS and CDR2 FQNEAQ. The CDR3 extends over 14 amino acids. Trimming stripped 5 bases from V and 0 bases from J, with 11 bases between. The CDR3 DNA reads TGTGCCAGCAGCCCTAGGGGCAGCTCCTACGAGCAGTACTTC. It yields the protein CASSPRGSSYEQYF.